What follows describes a single TCR beta chain. This entry is derived from a study of cytomegalovirus exposure and HLA in healthy donors. Germline CDR1 LNHDA, CDR2 SQIVND (reference sequence). The V and J ends lost 5 bases and 0 bases respectively, with 14 bases between them. This CDR3 has 16 residues. It was healthy bone marrow donors who served as donors. Primers for the PCR totalled 60 Vbeta and 13 Jbeta. This table comes from immunoSEQ multiplex PCR, and its TCRdb copy is limited to in-frame clones, with some not included. The sample carries about 140,000 clones, 80% to 85% recorded once. The TCR was taken from a woman in her forties or fifties in good health and CMV-seropositive. What was sequenced was PBMCs. This chain joins TRBV19 and TRBJ2-1; D is undetermined. The CDR3 reads CASSGLAASSYNEQFF. The CDR3 region has the DNA TGTGCCAGTAGTGGCTTAGCTGCCAGCTCCTACAATGAGCAGTTCTTC. Drawing the rest from reference TRBV19 and TRBJ2-1, the complete variable domain is DGGITQSPKYLFRKEGQNVTLSCEQNLNHDAMYWYRQDPGQGLRLIYYSQIVNDFQKGDIAEGYSVSREKKESFPLTVTSAQKNPTAFYLCASSGLAASSYNEQFFGPGTRLTVL.